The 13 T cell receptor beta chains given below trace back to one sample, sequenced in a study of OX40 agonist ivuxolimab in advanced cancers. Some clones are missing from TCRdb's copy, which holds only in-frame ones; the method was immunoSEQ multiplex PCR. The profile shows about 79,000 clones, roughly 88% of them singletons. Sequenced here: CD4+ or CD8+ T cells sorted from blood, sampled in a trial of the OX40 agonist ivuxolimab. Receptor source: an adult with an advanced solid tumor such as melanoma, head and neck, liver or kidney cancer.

The CDR3 DNA sequence: TGTGCCAGCATCCCCTTGTACAGTTATAGCGGAAGCTCCTACAATGAGCAGTTCTTC. Encoded protein: CASIPLYSYSGSSYNEQFF. The chain links TRBV27 to TRBJ2-1; D may be TRBD2 (6 bases). CDR3 size: 19 residues. The germline V gene encodes CDR1 MNHEY and CDR2 SMNVEV (reference sequence). Trimming removed 7 bases at V and 0 bases at J, with 25 bases between.

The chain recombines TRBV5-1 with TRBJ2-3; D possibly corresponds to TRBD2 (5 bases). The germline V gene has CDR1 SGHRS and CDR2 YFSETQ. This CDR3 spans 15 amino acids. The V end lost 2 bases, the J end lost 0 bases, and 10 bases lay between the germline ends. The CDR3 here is CASSFGLLSTDTQYF. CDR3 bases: TGCGCCAGCAGCTTCGGACTGCTAAGCACAGATACGCAGTATTTT.

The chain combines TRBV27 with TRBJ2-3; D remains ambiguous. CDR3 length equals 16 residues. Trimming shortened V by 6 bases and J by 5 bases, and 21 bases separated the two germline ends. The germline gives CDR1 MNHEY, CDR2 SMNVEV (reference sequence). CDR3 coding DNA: TGTGCCAGCAGAAACCCCGAGTCCCTTATGGGAGATACGCAGTATTTT. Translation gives CASRNPESLMGDTQYF.

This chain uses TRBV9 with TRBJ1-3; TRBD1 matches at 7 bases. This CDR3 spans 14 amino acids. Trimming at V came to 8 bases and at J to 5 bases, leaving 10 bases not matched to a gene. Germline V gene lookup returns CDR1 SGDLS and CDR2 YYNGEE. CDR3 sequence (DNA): TGTGCCAGTGGGGGCGGCAGGGGGAGAAACACCATATATTTT. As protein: CASGGGRGRNTIYF.

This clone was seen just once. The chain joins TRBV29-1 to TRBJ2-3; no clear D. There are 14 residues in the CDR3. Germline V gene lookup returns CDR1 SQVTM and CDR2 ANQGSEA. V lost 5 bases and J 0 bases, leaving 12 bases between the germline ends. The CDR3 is CSVPHHSSTDTQYF. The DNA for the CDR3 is TGCAGCGTTCCACACCATTCAAGCACAGATACGCAGTATTTT.

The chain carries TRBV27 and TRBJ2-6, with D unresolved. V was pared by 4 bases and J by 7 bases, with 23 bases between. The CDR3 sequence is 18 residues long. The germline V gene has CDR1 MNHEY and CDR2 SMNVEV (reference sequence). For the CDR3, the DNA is TGTGCCAGCAGTTCAATCAGTTCCCAGGCGGACGGCGCCAACGTCCTGACTTTC. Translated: CASSSISSQADGANVLTF.

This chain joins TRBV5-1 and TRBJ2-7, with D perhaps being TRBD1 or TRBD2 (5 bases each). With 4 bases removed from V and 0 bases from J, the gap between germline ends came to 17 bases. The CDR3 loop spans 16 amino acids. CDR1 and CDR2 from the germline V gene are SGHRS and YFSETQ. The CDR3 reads CASSLGTLIPSYEQYF. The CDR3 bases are TGCGCCAGCAGCCTAGGGACCCTAATCCCCTCCTACGAGCAGTACTTC.

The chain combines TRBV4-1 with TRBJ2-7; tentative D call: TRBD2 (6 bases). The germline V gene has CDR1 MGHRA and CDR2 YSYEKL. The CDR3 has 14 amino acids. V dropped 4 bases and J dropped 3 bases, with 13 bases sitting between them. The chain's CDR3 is CASSLLGGSYEQYF. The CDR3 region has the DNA TGCGCCAGCAGCCTGTTGGGAGGCAGCTACGAGCAGTACTTC.

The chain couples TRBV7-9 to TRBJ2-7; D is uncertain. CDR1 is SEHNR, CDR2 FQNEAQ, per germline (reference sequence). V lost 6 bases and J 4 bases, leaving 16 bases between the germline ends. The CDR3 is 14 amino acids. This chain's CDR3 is CASSSPFPPYEQYF. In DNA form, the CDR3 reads TGTGCCAGCAGTTCTCCCTTCCCACCGTACGAGCAGTACTTC.

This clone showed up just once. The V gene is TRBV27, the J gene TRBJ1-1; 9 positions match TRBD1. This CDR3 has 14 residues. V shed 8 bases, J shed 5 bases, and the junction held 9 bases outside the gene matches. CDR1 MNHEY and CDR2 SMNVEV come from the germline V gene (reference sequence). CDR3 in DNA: TGTGCCAGCCGAGGACAGGGGTGGGAGACTGAAGCTTTCTTT. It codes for CASRGQGWETEAFF.

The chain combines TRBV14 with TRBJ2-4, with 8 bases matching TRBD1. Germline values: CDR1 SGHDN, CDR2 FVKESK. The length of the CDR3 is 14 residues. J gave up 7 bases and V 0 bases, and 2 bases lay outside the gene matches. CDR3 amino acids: CASSQEDRVNIQYF. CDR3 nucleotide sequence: TGTGCCAGCAGCCAAGAGGACAGGGTTAACATTCAGTACTTC.

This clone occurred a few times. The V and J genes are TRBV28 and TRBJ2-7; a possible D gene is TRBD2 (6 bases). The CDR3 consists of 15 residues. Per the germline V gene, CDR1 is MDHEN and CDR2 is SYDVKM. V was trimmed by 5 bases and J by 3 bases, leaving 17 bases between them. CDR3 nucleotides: TGTGCCAGCAGTATTAACGCCGGACTAAGCTACGAGCAGTACTTC. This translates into CASSINAGLSYEQYF.

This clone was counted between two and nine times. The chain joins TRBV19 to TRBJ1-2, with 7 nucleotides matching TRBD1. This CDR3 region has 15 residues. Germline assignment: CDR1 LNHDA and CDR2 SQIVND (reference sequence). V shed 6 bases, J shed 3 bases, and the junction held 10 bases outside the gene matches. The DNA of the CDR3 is TGTGCCAGTAGAGGGGCACGACAGGGAGACTATGGCTACACCTTC. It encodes CASRGARQGDYGYTF.